This record concerns one TCR beta chain sequence. Its specificity is not known. These data come from a study of blood T cells in healthy people across ages. Regarding the study as a whole: When one million T cells were used, diversity estimates were thought to be underestimates.

Using a J-beta primer mix together with a sample-barcoded 5' primer, a second PCR was run for about 6 to 11 cycles. TCRdb re-analysed the 5' RACE reads in MiXCR, keeping a single row per CDR3 protein. In the table there are 550,000 to 700,000 distinct CDR3 sequences, roughly a quarter of which are singletons. Germline V gene sequence: CDR1 SEHNR, CDR2 FQNEAQ (reference sequence). The CDR3 consists of 16 residues. Trimming took 3 bases from V and 8 from J; bases not matched to a gene: 13. The source is a woman aged 70-85 years in good health. Sequencing was carried out using blood. This chain links TRBV7-9 with TRBJ2-1; TRBD1 agrees at 7 bases. The chain's CDR3 is CASSFETGTASHEQFF. The DNA for the CDR3 is TGTGCCAGCAGCTTCGAGACCGGGACAGCGTCCCATGAGCAGTTCTTC.